This TCR beta chain stems from a study of T cells expressing NK-cell markers. One entry per CDR3 protein, without DNA, is what TCRdb gives after re-calling the 5' RACE reads. The sample has 400,000 to 550,000 distinct CDR3 sequences; the top ten hold 7.3%. This CDR3 comprises 17 residues. Looked up from germline, CDR1 is SGHRS and CDR2 is YFSETQ. The source material was blood T cells: a sorted CD56 or NKG2C T cell subset, CD4+ or CD8+ T cells, or bulk PBMC T cells (not recorded which). The chain employs TRBV5-1 and TRBJ1-2; TCRdb's D call of TRBD1 is untestable without DNA. This TCR came from a woman aged 18-69 years in good health. CDR3 sequence: CASSLIPGQGAGYGYTF.